Presented here are 13 T cell receptor beta chains from one specimen sequenced in a study of T cells after yellow fever vaccination. A single record per CDR3 protein comes from TCRdb applying MiXCR to the 5' RACE reads. The repertoire holds hundreds of thousands of distinct CDR3 sequences, with about 12% as singletons. The sample was PBMCs, taken on the day of the yellow fever booster vaccination. The receptors shown here come from a man aged 25-40 years who received the YFV17D yellow fever vaccine.

This chain uses TRBV10-3 with TRBJ2-7; 8 bases agree with TRBD2. V lost 7 bases to trimming and J lost 0 bases; unmatched junction nucleotides: 8. The CDR3 covers 15 residues. CDR1 and CDR2 (germline): ENHRY, SYGVKD. CDR3 DNA: TGTGCCATCAAGACCCGAACTAGCGGCTCCTACGAGCAGTACTTC. This codes for CAIKTRTSGSYEQYF.

The chain has TRBV7-9 and TRBJ2-1, with D uncertain. The V gene lost 8 bases and the J gene lost 8 bases, with 10 bases spanning the gap. The CDR3 consists of 11 residues. CDR1 and CDR2 from the germline V gene are SEHNR and FQNEAQ (reference sequence). CDR3 coding DNA: TGTGCCAGCGAGGAAGGCGATGAGCAGTTCTTC. Amino acids: CASEEGDEQFF.

This chain links TRBV20-1 with TRBJ1-1; unclear D gene. CDR1 DFQATT and CDR2 SNEGSKA come from the germline V gene (reference sequence). V was cut by 0 bases and J by 3 bases, with 8 bases left in between. The CDR3 has 13 residues. DNA for the CDR3: TGCAGTGCTAGAGATCGGGTGTACACTGAAGCTTTCTTT. Its protein product is CSARDRVYTEAFF.

This clonotype was counted a few times. The genes are TRBV30 and TRBJ2-3; D unresolved. CDR1 and CDR2 (germline): GTSNPN, SVGIG (reference sequence). The ends were cut back, 2 bases at V and 4 bases at J, with 7 bases in the middle. The CDR3 has 12 amino acids. The CDR3 spells CAWSYGPDTQYF. CDR3 nucleotides: TGTGCCTGGAGTTACGGGCCAGATACGCAGTATTTT.

The chain couples TRBV7-2 to TRBJ1-3; perhaps TRBD1 as D (5 bases). V lost 5 bases and J lost 7, with 21 bases in between. Germline CDR1 reads SGHTA; CDR2 reads FQGNSA. CDR3 length equals 16 residues. The CDR3: CASSPPLSGFGNTIYF. CDR3 DNA: TGTGCCAGCAGCCCCCCCCTTTCAGGGTTTGGTAACACCATATATTTT.

V and J are TRBV20-1 and TRBJ2-1; 8 bases fit TRBD2. This CDR3 has 17 residues. CDR1 is DFQATT, CDR2 SNEGSKA, per germline (reference sequence). Trimming took 4 bases from V and 4 from J; bases not matched to a gene: 15. The CDR3 nucleotides are TGCAGTGCTAACCACCCCCCCCAAGCGGGAGCGTACAATGAGCAGTTCTTC. Its protein is CSANHPPQAGAYNEQFF.

This chain uses TRBV18 with TRBJ2-7, with a tentative D call TRBD2 (6 bases). Trimming pared 3 bases from V and 3 bases from J, leaving 18 bases between. In germline, CDR1 is KGHSH, CDR2 LQKENI. The CDR3 loop spans 16 amino acids. As DNA, the CDR3 is TGTGCCAGCTCACCCCCGGGACTTACTACCAGCTACGAGCAGTACTTC. Its translation: CASSPPGLTTSYEQYF.

V is TRBV12-5 and J is TRBJ2-1; 9 bases fit TRBD2. CDR1 and CDR2 from the germline V gene are LGHNT and FRNRAP. The CDR3 covers 15 residues. Trimming removed 6 bases from V and 3 bases from J; junction bases left unmatched: 6. The DNA of the CDR3 is TGTGCTAGTGGGGTAGCGGGAGCTCGCTACAATGAGCAGTTCTTC. Translated, it gives CASGVAGARYNEQFF.

The table lists this clonotype with a few counts. V gene TRBV5-4 combines with J gene TRBJ2-1; 11 bases agree with TRBD2. The CDR3 has 15 residues. The V segment lost 6 bases and the J segment 4 bases; nucleotides outside the gene matches: 6. Germline CDR1 is SGHNT and CDR2 is YYREEE (reference sequence). This CDR3 is CASNLGTSGYNEQFF. In nucleotides, the CDR3 is TGTGCCAGCAATCTCGGGACTAGCGGATACAATGAGCAGTTCTTC.

The genes are TRBV5-1 and TRBJ1-4; D is uncertain. The CDR3 runs 13 residues. Germline V CDR1 and CDR2: SGHRS, YFSETQ. Trimming cost V 5 bases and J 4 bases, with 9 bases left between them. The CDR3 bases are TGCGCCAGCAGTTCCGCGCTTAATGAAAAACTGTTTTTT. Protein sequence: CASSSALNEKLFF.

The chain has TRBV12-3 or TRBV12-4 and TRBJ2-1; TRBD1 agrees at 10 bases. The length of the CDR3 is 14 residues. With 3 bases clipped from V and 7 bases from J, the junction kept 3 bases outside the gene matches. The CDR3 bases are TGTGCCAGCAGTTTGAGGACAGGGGGTAATGAGCAGTTCTTC. Protein: CASSLRTGGNEQFF.

This clonotype was seen only a few times. The V gene is TRBV3-1, the J gene TRBJ2-7; 8 nucleotides line up with TRBD2. The CDR3 has 17 residues. Germline CDR1 and CDR2: LGHDT and YNNKEL (reference sequence). V shed 5 bases, J shed 1 base, and the junction held 13 bases outside the gene matches. CDR3 in DNA: TGTGCCAGCAGCTCAGGACTCGGACTAGCTTCATCCTACGAGCAGTACTTC. It yields the protein CASSSGLGLASSYEQYF.

The chain uses TRBV5-1 and TRBJ2-3, with 10 nucleotides matching TRBD1. The V and J ends lost 7 bases and 6 bases, in that order; junction bases with no gene match: 2. This CDR3 has 12 amino acids. Germline-derived CDR1 and CDR2 are SGHRS and YFSETQ. CDR3 loop: CASRDRGDTQYF. Written as DNA, the CDR3 is TGCGCCAGCCGGGACAGGGGTGATACGCAGTATTTT.